This T cell receptor beta chain was recovered during a study of cytomegalovirus exposure and HLA in healthy donors. About the research overall: Tens of millions of unique TCRs from HLA-typed donors were held in an early release of data. Study-level findings and limits: Common viral pathogens seemed to be connected with several of the most significant clusters, according to a later analysis.

The PCR had 60 Vbeta and 13 Jbeta primers. This table comes from immunoSEQ multiplex PCR, and its TCRdb copy is limited to in-frame clones, with some not included. In the table there are 200,000 to 250,000 clones, approximately 80% of which are singletons. This CDR3 region has 16 residues. J lost 0 bases, V lost 0 bases, and 2 bases had no gene match. CDR1 WNHNN and CDR2 SYGVQD come from the germline V gene (reference sequence). About this clone: Its antigen is unidentified.

This sequence was found in a woman aged 55-75 years in good health and CMV-seropositive. This chain links TRBV10-1 with TRBJ2-1; 7 positions match TRBD2. Material for sequencing was PBMCs. The CDR3 loop reads CASSESSGNSYNEQFF. The CDR3 nucleotides read TGCGCCAGCAGTGAGTCGAGCGGGAACTCCTACAATGAGCAGTTCTTC.